The clone carrying this T cell receptor beta chain was recorded only once. This specimen comes from a study of early T cells in non-severe SARS-CoV-2 infection. Overall study context: Chains were not paired, and sequencing was done on bulk RNA from unsorted whole blood.

The CDR3 has 14 amino acids. Trimming removed 5 bases from V and 3 bases from J; junction bases left unmatched: 5. CDR1 is MDHEN and CDR2 is SYDVKM in the germline V gene. Separate cDNA molecules each had unique molecular identifiers attached to them. TCRdb recomputed calls from the 5' RACE reads with MiXCR, one row per CDR3 protein. The sample records about 110,000 distinct CDR3 sequences, roughly 12% being singletons. The sequencing input was whole blood. The receptor was derived from an adult who was a healthcare worker with PCR-confirmed SARS-CoV-2 infection or an uninfected control (not recorded which). This rearrangement joins TRBV28 to TRBJ2-7, with 9 nucleotides matching TRBD1. CDR3 loop: CASSLRQGVYEQYF. CDR3 sequence (DNA): TGTGCCAGCAGTCTCCGACAGGGGGTCTACGAGCAGTACTTC.